This TCR beta chain emerged from a study of sequential checkpoint blockade in melanoma. Overall study: Maintenance nivolumab came after either treatment sequence.

Described treatment: randomized to nivolumab then ipilimumab (arm A) or the reverse (arm B). None of the patients previously received DNA-damaging chemotherapy. PBMC sorting kept live CD3+CD8+ cells without CD19 or CD56. The assay was immunoSEQ multiplex PCR, and TCRdb's table has in-frame clones only and misses some. The profile shows some 18,000 clones, 80% of them singletons. J was trimmed by 5 bases and V by 5 bases; bases with no gene match: 9. Per germline, CDR1 SGHTA and CDR2 FQGNSA. CDR3 length: 15 residues. This receptor was identified in a human donor with melanoma. The source was CD8+ T cells sorted from blood (inferred from file names), collected from a patient given nivolumab and ipilimumab in sequence. The chain links TRBV7-2 to TRBJ2-7; 10 bases match TRBD1. As DNA, the CDR3 is TGTGCCAGCAGCAACCCCGGGACAGGGGTGAACGAGCAGTACTTC. It encodes CASSNPGTGVNEQYF.